The clone carrying this T cell receptor (beta chain) was detected once. This specimen belongs to a study of identical twins. J gave up 5 bases and V 8 bases, and 9 bases lay outside the gene matches. Per germline, CDR1 SEHNR and CDR2 FQNEAQ (reference sequence). The CDR3 contains 14 residues. TCRdb analysed the 5' RACE reads with MiXCR anew, one entry per CDR3 protein. This table has hundreds of thousands of distinct CDR3 sequences, about 8% appearing once. This sample was also put to use in a study of yellow fever vaccine responses in identical twins.

This rearrangement joins TRBV7-9 to TRBJ2-1; 7 bases agree with TRBD2. The clonotype comes from a woman aged 18-30 years in good health. Material: memory (CD45RO+) T cells sorted from blood. The CDR3 DNA follows: TGTGCCAGCCGCGTCGCGGGGGAACACAATGAGCAGTTCTTC. The encoded protein is CASRVAGEHNEQFF.